This T cell receptor (beta chain) appears in the sequencing data of a study of cytomegalovirus exposure and HLA in healthy donors. Between the trimmed V and J ends, which lost 0 bases and 5 bases, there was a span of 12 bases. The length of the CDR3 is 14 residues. Germline CDR1 SGHDT, CDR2 YYEEEE. A multiplex PCR was run with 60 Vbeta primers and 13 Jbeta primers. Repertoires were generated with immunoSEQ multiplex PCR, while TCRdb's copy carries only in-frame clones and drops some. Of 150,000 to 180,000 clones in the sample, 70% to 80% are singletons; the top ten hold around 1.9%. This TCR came from a man aged 30-40 years in good health and CMV-seronegative. The chain couples TRBV5-6 to TRBJ2-7; D is ambiguous. Sequencing was carried out using PBMCs. The CDR3 is CASSLGLQRDEQYF. CDR3 DNA sequence: TGTGCCAGCAGCTTGGGCCTCCAAAGAGACGAGCAGTACTTC.